A selection of T cell receptor beta chains follows, all from one sample in a study of blood T cell repertoires in COVID-19. The protocol was immunoSEQ multiplex PCR, while the TCRdb copy is restricted to in-frame clones and leaves out a portion. The table shows 35,000 to 45,000 clones, with approximately 90% occurring only once. Sequencing was performed on peripheral blood. These receptors originate from a man aged 50 to 60 with COVID-19, enrolled during active disease. Each CDR3 is given with its conserved first and last residue. The D gene is left open where the match is weak. Rows give clone size only sometimes, using once, few, many, or a class for an expanded clone.

cdr3_length clone_size j_call d_call v_call cdr3_nt cdr3_aa
15 . TRBJ2-7 . TRBV7-9 TGTGCCAGCAGCTTAGGGGCAGGGGAGTCCTACGAGCAGTACTTC CASSLGAGESYEQYF
13 . TRBJ2-4 . TRBV19 TGTGCCAGTAGAACATTAGCCAAAAACATTCAGTACTTC CASRTLAKNIQYF
11 . TRBJ2-1 . TRBV20-1 TGCAGTGCCGCTCGGAGCAATGAGCAGTTCTTC CSAARSNEQFF
17 . TRBJ1-1 TRBD1 TRBV28 TGTGCCAGCAGTGCCCCGGGACAGGGGTTCATGAACACTGAAGCTTTCTTT CASSAPGQGFMNTEAFF
15 few TRBJ1-3 . TRBV15 TGTGCCACCAGCAGGGTCTCGGGGGTGGCAAACACCATATATTTT CATSRVSGVANTIYF
15 . TRBJ2-7 TRBD2 TRBV27 TGTGCCAGCAGACTAGCGGGAGGGCCAGTGTACGAGCAGTACTTC CASRLAGGPVYEQYF
13 . TRBJ2-5 . TRBV30 TGTGCCTGGAGTGTAACTACCCAAGAGACCCAGTACTTC CAWSVTTQETQYF
15 . TRBJ2-6 . TRBV4-1 TGCGCCAGCAGCAGACAGAGCTCTGGGGCCAACGTCCTGACTTTC CASSRQSSGANVLTF
16 . TRBJ2-1 TRBD2 TRBV20-1 TGCAGTGCTAGTGAATCTAGCGGGGTCTCCTACAATGAGCAGTTCTTC CSASESSGVSYNEQFF
15 once TRBJ2-2 TRBD2 TRBV19 TGTGCCAGTAGTGTAGGGACTAGCCACACCGGGGAGCTGTTTTTT CASSVGTSHTGELFF
14 . TRBJ1-1 . TRBV28 TGTGCCAGCAGTTTTGGGCAGGAAGACACTGAAGCTTTCTTT CASSFGQEDTEAFF
22 . TRBJ2-5 TRBD2 TRBV27 TGTGCCAGCAGTTTGTTCCCCCGGGGGCCTACTAGCGGGAGGGCCCTCGGGGAGACCCAGTACTTC CASSLFPRGPTSGRALGETQYF
15 . TRBJ1-3 . TRBV5-8 TGTGCCAGCAGCTCGGGGGGCCACTCTGGAAACACCATATATTTT CASSSGGHSGNTIYF
15 . TRBJ2-3 TRBD2 TRBV29-1 TGCAGCGTTGAAGATGCAGCGGGAGTCACAGATACGCAGTATTTT CSVEDAAGVTDTQYF
14 . TRBJ2-1 . TRBV9 TGTGCCAGCAGCGTGCGCACTGCCTACAATGAGCAGTTCTTC CASSVRTAYNEQFF
17 . TRBJ2-2 TRBD2 TRBV29-1 TGCAGCGTTGCGGGACTAGCGGGACCGCCGAACACCGGGGAGCTGTTTTTT CSVAGLAGPPNTGELFF
15 . TRBJ2-3 . TRBV7-2 TGTGCCAGCAGCTTAGCGCCAGGGGCTGGGGATACGCAGTATTTT CASSLAPGAGDTQYF
17 . TRBJ2-1 . TRBV14 TGTGCCAGCAGCCTACCGCCCTCTGTGAGCTCCTACAATGAGCAGTTCTTC CASSLPPSVSSYNEQFF
15 few TRBJ2-2 . TRBV9 TGTGCCAGCAGCGTAACTAGCTCGAACACCGGGGAGCTGTTTTTT CASSVTSSNTGELFF
15 . TRBJ1-3 . TRBV5-8 TGTGCCAGCAGCTTGGGGACTATCCAGGGAAACACCATATATTTT CASSLGTIQGNTIYF
17 . TRBJ2-1 . TRBV2 TGTGCCAGCAGTGGCCGCCAGGGTCTATCTGATAGGAATGAGCAGTTCTTC CASSGRQGLSDRNEQFF
15 . TRBJ2-3 . TRBV5-4 TGTGCCAGCAGCTTGGCCCTCGTGGCCGCAGATACGCAGTATTTT CASSLALVAADTQYF
12 once TRBJ1-3 . TRBV11-2 TGTGCCAGCAGCTCGCAGGGAAACACCATATATTTT CASSSQGNTIYF
13 . TRBJ1-5 . TRBV12-5 TGTGCTAGTGGTTTGGACTACAATCAGCCCCAGCATTTT CASGLDYNQPQHF
15 . TRBJ2-1 TRBD2 TRBV27 TGTGCCAGCAGTTTACGGCGGGAGGCGAACAATGAGCAGTTCTTC CASSLRREANNEQFF
14 . TRBJ2-1 TRBD1 TRBV4-1 TGCGCCAGCAGCCAGGGGACAGGGTATTTTGAGCAGTTCTTC CASSQGTGYFEQFF
14 . TRBJ2-1 . TRBV11-2 TGTGCCAGCAGCTTAGGTCGGGTAGACAATGAGCAGTTCTTC CASSLGRVDNEQFF
16 once TRBJ1-1 TRBD1 TRBV2 TGTGCCAGCAGTGGGGACAGGGAAGGTCGGAACACTGAAGCTTTCTTT CASSGDREGRNTEAFF
14 . TRBJ2-7 . TRBV7-2 TGTGCCAGCAGCTTATGGAGGCATACCTACGAGCAGTACTTC CASSLWRHTYEQYF
14 . TRBJ2-5 TRBD1 TRBV28 TGTGCCAGCAGCCGGGGACAGGGGAGGGAGACCCAGTACTTC CASSRGQGRETQYF
14 . TRBJ2-7 TRBD2 TRBV5-1 TGCGCCAGCAGGTCGACTAGCTCTTGGGACGAGCAGTACTTC CASRSTSSWDEQYF
15 . TRBJ1-4 . TRBV11-2 TGTGCCAGCAGCCAACAGGGCGCATTTAATGAAAAACTGTTTTTT CASSQQGAFNEKLFF
14 . TRBJ1-2 TRBD1 TRBV6-5 TGTGCCAGCACTCAGGGGGTGCCCCCCTATGGCTACACCTTC CASTQGVPPYGYTF
13 . TRBJ1-3 . TRBV27 TGTGCCAGCAGTTTTAAGGGGGGAAACACCATATATTTT CASSFKGGNTIYF
15 . TRBJ1-5 TRBD1 TRBV6-5 TGTGCCAGCAGTAACCGGGACAGGTTAAATCAGCCCCAGCATTTT CASSNRDRLNQPQHF
15 . TRBJ1-5 TRBD1 TRBV5-1 TGCGCCAGCAGCTTGAGCGGACAGGACAATCAGCCCCAGCATTTT CASSLSGQDNQPQHF
12 . TRBJ2-2 . TRBV28 TGTGCCAGCACCAGCGGCACCCGGGAGCTGTTTTTT CASTSGTRELFF
10 . TRBJ1-1 . TRBV2 TGTGCCAGCAGTGAGGGCCTAGCTTTCTTT CASSEGLAFF
14 . TRBJ1-1 . TRBV29-1 TGCAGCGTTGTTCAAGGACAGACCAACACTGAAGCTTTCTTT CSVVQGQTNTEAFF
13 . TRBJ2-1 TRBD1 TRBV10-3 TGTGCCATCAGTGGCCTTACAGGGGCTGAGCAGTTCTTC CAISGLTGAEQFF
12 once TRBJ2-2 . TRBV19 TGTGCCAGTAGTATCGACACCGGGGAGCTGTTTTTT CASSIDTGELFF
17 . TRBJ2-7 TRBD2 TRBV7-2 TGTGCCGCCGGGGGGGGACTAGCGGGAGGGTCCCCCTACGAGCAGTACTTC CAAGGGLAGGSPYEQYF
17 . TRBJ2-2 TRBD1 TRBV14 TGTGCCAGCAGCTCCGACCCCGGGACAGGGGGTCCCGGGGAGCTGTTTTTT CASSSDPGTGGPGELFF
15 . TRBJ2-1 TRBD1 TRBV5-1 TGCGCCAGCAGCGAGGAACAGGGGACCAACAATGAGCAGTTCTTC CASSEEQGTNNEQFF
14 . TRBJ2-1 TRBD1 TRBV7-9 TGTGCCAGCTCCGGGACAGTCTCCTACAATGAGCAGTTCTTC CASSGTVSYNEQFF
16 . TRBJ1-3 . TRBV4-1 TGCGCCAGCAGCCAAGAGAGGGCCGGCTCTGGAAACACCATATATTTT CASSQERAGSGNTIYF
14 . TRBJ2-2 TRBD2 TRBV4-2 TGTGCCAGCGCTAGCGGGGTGAACACCGGGGAGCTGTTTTTT CASASGVNTGELFF
16 . TRBJ2-4 . TRBV7-9 TGTGCCAGCAGCTTAGGGGCAAGAATAGCCAAAAACATTCAGTACTTC CASSLGARIAKNIQYF
14 . TRBJ2-1 . TRBV7-9 TGTGCCAGCAGCTTAGCATCCGGGAGCGGTGAGCAGTTCTTC CASSLASGSGEQFF
16 . TRBJ2-5 . TRBV11-2 TGTGCCAGCAGCCCAAAGGGCAGGGTAGCCGAAGAGACCCAGTACTTC CASSPKGRVAEETQYF
17 . TRBJ2-3 TRBD2 TRBV4-2 TGTGCCAGCAGCCAAGGACTAGCGGGGGACAGCACAGATACGCAGTATTTT CASSQGLAGDSTDTQYF
14 . TRBJ2-1 TRBD2 TRBV4-1 TGCGCCAGCAGGGTACTAGCGACCTACAATGAGCAGTTCTTC CASRVLATYNEQFF
13 . TRBJ1-1 . TRBV5-6 TGTGCCAGCAGCTTGCAGGGCGTCACTGAAGCTTTCTTT CASSLQGVTEAFF
13 . TRBJ2-3 . TRBV6-5 TGTGCCAGCAGCCTTTACATGCAGGATACGCAGTATTTT CASSLYMQDTQYF
15 . TRBJ2-7 . TRBV25-1 TGTGCCAGCAGTGATGTCAGGATCAACATCTACGAGCAGTACTTC CASSDVRINIYEQYF